This T cell receptor beta chain appears in the sequencing data of a study of cytomegalovirus exposure and HLA in healthy donors. Findings and limits, study-wide: Segments of the TCR beta V type were, in most cases, productive about 87% or about 30% of the time in an earlier analysis. Some highly shared sequence variants likely arose as a pipeline artifact. Confirmation in vitro established that a few CMV-associated chains were specific for CMV antigens.

These donors, healthy bone marrow donors, were studied. Germline V gene data show CDR1 as MNHEY and CDR2 as SVGAGI. The V end lost 6 bases, the J end lost 3 bases, and 14 bases lay between the germline ends. The CDR3 sequence is 14 residues long. Worth noting for this clone: Its antigen is currently unknown.

PCR employed 60 Vbeta and 13 Jbeta primers. The repertoire was sequenced with immunoSEQ multiplex PCR; TCRdb's copy has only in-frame clones and lacks some. The sample records some 150,000 clones, around 79% being singletons. The J gene is TRBJ2-5, the V gene TRBV6-5; D is uncertain. The sequenced material came from PBMCs. The clonotype was recovered from a woman in her 40s in good health and CMV-seropositive. In DNA, the CDR3 is TGTGCCAGCAGCCCCAGACATTTTGAAGAGACCCAGTACTTC. Its translation is CASSPRHFEETQYF.